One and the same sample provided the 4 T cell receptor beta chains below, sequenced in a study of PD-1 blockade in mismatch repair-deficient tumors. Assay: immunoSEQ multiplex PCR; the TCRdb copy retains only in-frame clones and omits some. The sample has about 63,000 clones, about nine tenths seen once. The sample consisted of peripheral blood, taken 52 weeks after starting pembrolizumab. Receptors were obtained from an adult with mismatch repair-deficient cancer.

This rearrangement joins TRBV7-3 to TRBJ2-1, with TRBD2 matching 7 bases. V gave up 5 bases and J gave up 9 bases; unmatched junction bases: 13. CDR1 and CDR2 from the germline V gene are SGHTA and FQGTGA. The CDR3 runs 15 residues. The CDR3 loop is CASSVVGGTRGEQFF. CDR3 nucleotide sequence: TGTGCCAGCAGCGTCGTGGGGGGGACTCGTGGTGAGCAGTTCTTC.

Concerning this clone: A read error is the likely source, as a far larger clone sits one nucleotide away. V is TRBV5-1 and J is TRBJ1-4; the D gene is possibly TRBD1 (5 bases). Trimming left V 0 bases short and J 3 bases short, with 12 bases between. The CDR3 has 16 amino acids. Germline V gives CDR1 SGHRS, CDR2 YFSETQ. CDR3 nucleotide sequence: TGCGCCAGCAGCTTGGGGGGTCGGGGGTCTAATGAAAAACTGTTTTTT. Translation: CASSLGGRGSNEKLFF. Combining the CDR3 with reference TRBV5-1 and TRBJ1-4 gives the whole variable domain KAGVTQTPRYLIKTRGQQVTLSCSPISGHRSVSWYQQTPGQGLQFLFEYFSETQRNKGNFPGRFSGRQFSNSRSEMNVSTLELGDSALYLCASSLGGRGSNEKLFFGSGTQLSVL.

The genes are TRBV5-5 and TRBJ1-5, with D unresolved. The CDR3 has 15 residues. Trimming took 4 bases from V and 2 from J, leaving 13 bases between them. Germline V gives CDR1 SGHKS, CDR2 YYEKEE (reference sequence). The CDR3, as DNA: TGTGCCAGCAGCAACGGGGTCGGCGGCAATCAGCCCCAGCATTTT. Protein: CASSNGVGGNQPQHF.

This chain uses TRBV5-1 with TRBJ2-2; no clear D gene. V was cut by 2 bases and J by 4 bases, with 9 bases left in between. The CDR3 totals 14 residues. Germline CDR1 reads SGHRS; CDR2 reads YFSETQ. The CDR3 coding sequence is TGCGCCAGCAGCTTCAGGTCGGCCACCGGGGAGCTGTTTTTT. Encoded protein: CASSFRSATGELFF.